This T cell receptor beta chain derives from a study of identical twins. This clonotype has ten or more counts. Its antigen is currently unknown. Everyone who gave samples was a healthy Caucasian. V lost 5 bases to trimming and J lost 4 bases; unmatched junction nucleotides: 6. Germline V gives CDR1 SGHTA, CDR2 FQGNSA. The CDR3 spans 15 residues. Findings of the study overall: Out-of-frame alpha sequences common to twins were enriched for low generation probability. Invariant T cells like MAIT and iNKT could partly confound the zero-insertion analyses.

MiXCR, applied by TCRdb to the 5' RACE reads, yields one record per CDR3 protein. The repertoire holds about 570,000 distinct CDR3 sequences, with just under 10% as singletons. This sample was also put to use in a study of yellow fever vaccine responses in identical twins.

This sequence originates from a woman between 18 and 30 years old in good health. Source material: PBMCs. This chain uses TRBV7-2 with TRBJ2-2, with TRBD1 identical over 8 bases. DNA for the CDR3: TGTGCCAGCAGCCCCCACAGGGGGAGCACCGGGGAGCTGTTTTTT. Translating gives CASSPHRGSTGELFF.